One T cell receptor beta chain is described in this entry. It has no known antigen specificity. No much larger clone exists at a distance of one base, and base qualities are not known. Instrument used: Illumina NovaSeq 6000. TCRalpha and TCRbeta cDNA libraries were constructed by 5'RACE with constant-segment primers, with sample barcodes and unique molecular identifiers being introduced. Trizol reagent was used to extract RNA from every sample. Library amplification was performed in two PCR steps, and a second sample barcode and Illumina TruSeq adapters were introduced in the second step. The libraries were sequenced on an Illumina NovaSeq using 2 x 150 bp paired-end reads. On the authors' methods: With migec v1.2.7, reads were demultiplexed and then collapsed into UMI-guided consensus sequences. Using mixcr v2.1.11, the UMI consensuses were aligned to TRA and TRB V and J templates and assembled into clonotypes. A clonotype was counted as expanded or contracted only if both edgeR and NoisET called the change significant, with noise models trained on biological replicates. edgeR calls used a false discovery rate-adjusted p below 0.01 and a log2 fold-change threshold of 1. As an exploratory analysis of dynamics, PCA with hierarchical clustering was applied to max-normalized trajectories of the 1000 most abundant clonotypes. Separately sequenced CD4+ and CD8+ repertoires were used to assign a CD4 or CD8 phenotype to each responding clone. The public reads were quality trimmed at Q25 with fastp and then assembled into clones with MiXCR by TCRdb, keeping productive beta chains. For every CDR3 protein sequence, its rows merge into one entry that carries the most common genes and DNA. These V and J calls derive from TCRdb rather than the authors' analysis. In all, the sample holds roughly 480,000 distinct CDR3 sequences, and roughly 23% of those were seen once. The ten largest account for about an eighth of the sample.

CDR1 and CDR2, looked up from the germline V gene (reference sequence), are LNHDA and SQIVND. Trimming accounts for 5 bases at V and 3 bases at J, while the number of junction bases matched to no gene is 16. From the cysteine through the phenylalanine, the CDR3 covers 18 amino acids. The retained sequence is limited to the CDR3, 54 bases, with the frame set at the first base. The sample belongs to a study of T-cell memory formation after mild COVID-19 (dated by TCRdb to the early 2020s). Notes on the research overall: TCR sequence clusters from the two donors were largely donor specific. Longitudinal TCRalpha and TCRbeta repertoire sequencing tracked T-cell clones expanding and contracting after mild COVID-19 in two donors. Two young, previously healthy adult volunteers, one female and one male, were included in the cohort. General study outcomes and caveats: The study covered only a couple of mild cases, and larger cohorts including severe cases with pre-infection samples were considered necessary. Contracting CD4+ clones were located mainly in the CM and EM memory subsets, whereas CD8+ clones were found to be enriched in EMRA. Whether the second-wave clones peaking on day 37 were SARS-CoV-2 specific was not confirmed. Some responding clones were found in pre-infection memory, which suggests that pre-existing cross-reactive memory T cells took part in the SARS-CoV-2 response. Balanced CD4/CD8 phenotypes were observed for clones contracting from day 15 to 85, whereas a bias towards CD4+ was observed for a second wave of clones expanding from day 15 to 37.

Ficoll-Paque density gradient centrifugation was used to isolate PBMCs. The sequence links TRBV19 to TRBJ2-1; TRBD1 agrees with 7 junctional bases. The TCR sequence derives from an adult woman who had mild COVID-19 (a few samples of this study predate the infection). The sample titles of this study are shuffled in the database, so cell type and time point are left out; the donor was told from shared clones. Sequencing was done on a sample of PBMCs or a T cell subset sorted from them (not recorded which). The CDR3: CASSFISPTGASYNEQFF. In nucleotides, the sequence is TGTGCCAGTAGTTTTATCTCCCCAACAGGGGCCAGCTACAATGAGCAGTTCTTC.